The clone carrying this TCR beta chain was detected ten times or more. What it recognizes is unknown. Blood bank volunteers in Maryland, USA, served as healthy controls. The unsorted libraries originated from 2 million PBMCs kept at -80 C. The sample is drawn from a study of neurological immune-mediated disorders. Notes on the study in general: None of the CDR3 amino acid sequences of expanded clones recurred across subjects, suggesting private repertoires in all groups.

V was clipped by 7 bases and J by 9 bases; unmatched bases: 6. The CDR3 spans 13 residues. From germline, CDR1 is MNHNS and CDR2 SASEGT. The cDNA was produced through 5'RACE with 10-nucleotide random UMIs. TCRdb used MiXCR to reprocess the 5' RACE reads, holding one entry per CDR3 protein. This sample has about 16,000 distinct CDR3 sequences, with about 20% found just once. The sequence was collected from a man aged 45-65 years in good health. The J gene is TRBJ2-1, the V gene TRBV6-1; TRBD2 agrees at 10 bases. The sample was PBMCs. For the CDR3, the DNA is TGTGCCAGCATCCTAGCGGGGGTTAGTGAGCAGTTCTTC. Protein product: CASILAGVSEQFF.